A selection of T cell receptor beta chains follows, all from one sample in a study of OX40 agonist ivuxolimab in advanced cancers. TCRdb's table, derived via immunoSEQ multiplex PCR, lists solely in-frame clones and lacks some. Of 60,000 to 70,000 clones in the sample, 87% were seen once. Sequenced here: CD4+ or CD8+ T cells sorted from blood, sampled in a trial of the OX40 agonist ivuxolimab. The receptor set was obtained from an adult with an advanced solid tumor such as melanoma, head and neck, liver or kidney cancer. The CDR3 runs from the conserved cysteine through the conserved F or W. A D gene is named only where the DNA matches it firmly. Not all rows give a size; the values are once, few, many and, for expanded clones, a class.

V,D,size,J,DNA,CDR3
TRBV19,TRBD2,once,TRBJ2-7,TGTGCCAGTATACCCGGGAGGGGGGAAAAGAGGACCGGGGTGGGCGAGCAGTACTTC,CASIPGRGEKRTGVGEQYF
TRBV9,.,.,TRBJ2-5,TGTGCCAGCAGCGCAACAAGCGCAGGGGCCCAGTACTTC,CASSATSAGAQYF
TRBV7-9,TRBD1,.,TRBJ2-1,TGTGCCAGCAGCTTAATTACCGGGACAGGGAGGTATGAGCAGTTCTTC,CASSLITGTGRYEQFF
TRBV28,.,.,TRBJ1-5,TGTGCCAGCAGTTCAAGTCGGACAGTCAAGGGGCCCCAGCATTTT,CASSSSRTVKGPQHF
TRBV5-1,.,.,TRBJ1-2,TGCGCCAGCAGCTTGGGGCTGAGGGATTTCACCTTC,CASSLGLRDFTF
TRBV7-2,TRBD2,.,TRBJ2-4,TGTGCCAGCAGCTCGCCTTGGGGGGGAAACATTCAGTACTTC,CASSSPWGGNIQYF
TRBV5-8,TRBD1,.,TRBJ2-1,TGTGCCAGCAGCTTGGCTGGGACAGGGTATGAGCAGTTCTTC,CASSLAGTGYEQFF
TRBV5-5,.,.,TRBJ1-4,TGTGCCAGCAGCTTGGCCGAAAAACTGTTTTTT,CASSLAEKLFF
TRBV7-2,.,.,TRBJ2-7,TGTGCCAGCAGCTTAGTGGGGGCGGTGGAAAACGAGCAGTACTTC,CASSLVGAVENEQYF
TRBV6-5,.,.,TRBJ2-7,TGTGCCAGCAGTTATACGTTGCTGGCGGGCGAGCAGTACTTC,CASSYTLLAGEQYF
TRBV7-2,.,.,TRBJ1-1,TGTGCCAGCAGTGAACTGAGGTCCACTGAAGCTTTCTTT,CASSELRSTEAFF